One sample yielded the 14 T cell receptor beta chains listed below, sequenced in a study of T cell clonality in common variable immunodeficiency. The table came from immunoSEQ multiplex PCR; TCRdb's copy has only in-frame clones and leaves some out. Altogether about 39,000 clones were found in the sample, and no singletons occur. Sequencing input: peripheral blood mononuclear cells. The receptors here all came from a person between 18 and 70 years old in good health.

This clone appeared many times. The CDR3 end falls 3 residues outside the read, so it is completed with the germline J gene. V gene TRBV10-1 combines with J gene TRBJ2-3; TRBD2 matches at 7 bases. This CDR3 has 14 amino acids. Germline V gene data show CDR1 as WNHNN and CDR2 as SYGVQD (reference sequence). Trimming cost V 5 bases and J 5 bases; bases outside gene matches: 7. CDR3 DNA, as far as it was read: TGCGCCAGCAGTTCCGGGGAGGGTGGAGATACG. It translates to CASSSGEGGDT. The whole CDR3 protein reads CASSSGEGGDTQYF.

This clone occurred many times. The read ends 3 residues shy of where the CDR3 ends; the end is completed using the germline J gene. This sequence joins TRBV19 and TRBJ2-1, with D possibly being TRBD2 (7 bases). CDR3 length: 14 amino acids. Trimming left V 1 base short and J 7 bases short, with 11 bases between. Germline values: CDR1 LNHDA, CDR2 SQIVND (reference sequence). CDR3 DNA (partial): TGTGCCAGTAGTATAGCCCGGGGGGCAAATGAG. Amino acid sequence: CASSIARGANE. The whole CDR3 is CASSIARGANEQFF.

This clone was recorded many times. The read is 3 residues too short to cover the CDR3 end, so that end is filled in from the germline J gene. The V call is TRBV10-3, the J call TRBJ1-2; D might be TRBD1 (6 bases). The CDR3 totals 19 residues. From germline, CDR1 is ENHRY and CDR2 SYGVKD. V was trimmed by 6 bases and J by 4 bases, leaving 30 bases between them. The CDR3 spells CAISPPPTGQNLLSYGYTF. The sequenced CDR3 bases are TGTGCCATCAGCCCACCACCGACAGGACAGAATCTACTTTCCTATGGC.

Worth noting for this clone: The read terminates 3 residues ahead of where the CDR3 ends, so the germline J gene completes it. V is TRBV19 and J is TRBJ2-4, with D possibly being TRBD1 (7 bases). Germline V gives CDR1 LNHDA, CDR2 SQIVND (reference sequence). The CDR3 extends over 14 amino acids. The CDR3 DNA, read in part, is TGTGCCAGTAGTATAGATCGCGGGACAGATGGT. Protein sequence: CASSIDRGTDG. The full CDR3 reads CASSIDRGTDGQYF.

In its sample, this clone was seen many times. The read terminates 3 residues ahead of where the CDR3 ends, so the germline J gene completes it. The gene calls are TRBV28 and TRBJ2-7; 7 bases align to TRBD1. The CDR3 spans 14 residues. Germline CDR1 is MDHEN and CDR2 is SYDVKM. V dropped 6 bases and J dropped 3; count of bases not matched to a gene: 8. This CDR3 reads CASRPGGEVYEQYF. The covered CDR3 bases are TGTGCCAGCAGGCCAGGGGGAGAGGTCTACGAG.

This clone has at least ten counts. The read gets to within 3 residues of the CDR3 end, and the germline J gene fills in the rest. The chain has TRBV6-1 and TRBJ1-1; D not resolved. V gave up 2 bases and J gave up 4 bases, with 11 bases separating them. In germline, CDR1 is MNHNS, CDR2 SASEGT. There are 14 residues in the CDR3. This chain's CDR3 is CASSETRAGTEAFF. Incomplete CDR3 DNA: TGTGCCAGCAGTGAAACAAGGGCGGGCACTGAA.

A remark on this clone: The CDR3 end is not reached by the read, which stops 3 residues before it; the germline J gene fills it in. This chain uses TRBV19 with TRBJ1-1; maybe TRBD1 (5 bases). The CDR3 runs 12 residues. Germline V gives CDR1 LNHDA, CDR2 SQIVND (reference sequence). The DNA read from the CDR3 is TGTGCCAGTAGTAGAGAGGGGCGAGGC. The encoded protein is CASSREGRG. The whole CDR3 is CASSREGRGAFF.

About this clone itself: The CDR3 end is not reached by the read, which stops 3 residues before it; the germline J gene fills it in. The chain couples TRBV11-1 to TRBJ1-1, with no clear D. Germline loops: CDR1 SGHAT, CDR2 FQDESV (reference sequence). V was clipped by 1 base and J by 1 base, with 4 bases between them. The CDR3 is 13 amino acids. The part of the CDR3 DNA that was read is TGTGCCAGCAGCTTAGGTAGGAACACTGAA. Its translation is CASSLGRNTE. The full CDR3 is CASSLGRNTEAFF.

Comment on this clone: The read stops 3 residues short of the end of the CDR3; the missing end is completed from the germline J gene. V usage is TRBV2 and J usage is TRBJ1-6; D gene uncertain. V dropped 3 bases and J dropped 9 bases, with 15 bases sitting between them. This CDR3 contains 15 residues. Germline V lookup: CDR1 SNHLY, CDR2 FYNNEI. The CDR3 loop is CASSDGPGFPSPLHF. Incomplete CDR3 DNA: TGTGCCAGCAGTGACGGGCCGGGGTTTCCTTCACCC.

With respect to this clone: The read ends 3 residues shy of where the CDR3 ends; the end is completed using the germline J gene. Distinct nucleotide sequences in the sample also encode this CDR3. The chain recombines TRBV5-1 with TRBJ1-6, with D possibly TRBD1 on 6 matching bases. Germline V gene data show CDR1 as SGHRS and CDR2 as YFSETQ. V gave up 2 bases and J gave up 8 bases, with 17 bases separating them. This CDR3 contains 16 residues. The DNA read from the CDR3 is TGCGCCAGCAGCTTTACACCAGTTCACAGGGATTCACCC. Amino acid sequence: CASSFTPVHRDSP. The CDR3 as a whole reads CASSFTPVHRDSPLHF.

This clone has a count of ten or more. The read ends 3 residues shy of where the CDR3 ends; the end is completed using the germline J gene. The chain uses TRBV30 and TRBJ2-7; possible D gene TRBD1, 5 bases. Germline assignment: CDR1 GTSNPN and CDR2 SVGIG (reference sequence). V shed 0 bases and J shed 2 bases, with 8 bases lying between them. The CDR3 consists of 13 residues. CDR3 region: CAWSVLRAYEQYF. The part of the CDR3 DNA that was read is TGTGCCTGGAGTGTCCTCAGGGCCTACGAG.

As regards this clone: Coverage ceases 3 residues before the CDR3 finishes, and the germline J gene fills in the end. This chain links TRBV6-1 with TRBJ1-2, with TRBD1 matching 10 bases. This CDR3 is built from 14 residues. Germline V CDR1 and CDR2: MNHNS, SASEGT. The V gene end was trimmed by 4 bases and the J gene end by 6 bases; junction bases not matched to a gene: 5. CDR3 amino acids: CASSASTGGHGYTF. CDR3 bases read: TGTGCCAGCAGTGCATCGACAGGGGGCCATGGC.

This clone occurred a few times. At one of its ends the junction is not consistent with the germline gene, which may arise from a read error. The sequence runs out 3 residues before the end of the CDR3; the remainder is reconstructed from the germline J gene. The V and J genes are TRBV7-9 and TRBJ2-3, with 8 positions matching TRBD1. The CDR3 covers 14 residues. Looked up from germline, CDR1 is SEHNR and CDR2 is FQNEAQ (reference sequence). The CDR3 DNA, read in part, is TGTTCCAGCAGCTTGGGACAGGCAGGTGATACG. It specifies CSSSLGQAGDT. The whole CDR3 is CSSSLGQAGDTQYF.

This clone was seen more than once but under ten times. The read finishes 3 residues shy of the CDR3 end, and the germline J gene is used to complete it. V usage is TRBV6-1 and J usage is TRBJ1-2; no definite D call. The length of the CDR3 is 15 residues. Germline assignment: CDR1 MNHNS and CDR2 SASEGT. The CDR3 reads CASSGRGAGSYDYTF. Partial CDR3 DNA: TGTGCCAGCAGTGGACGGGGAGCGGGCTCCTACGAC.